The present entry profiles one T cell receptor (beta chain) with its context. This sample is drawn from a study of CD8+ T cells in alopecia areata. CDR1 LNHDA and CDR2 SQIVND come from the germline V gene (reference sequence). The CDR3 runs to 14 residues. V lost 6 bases, J lost 4 bases, and 13 bases lay in between. Treatment in this sample: oral pan-JAK inhibitor, 5-10 mg twice daily. Peripheral blood and lesional scalp punch biopsies came from alopecia areata patients. Extraction and reverse transcription of RNA yielded cDNA as the sequencing template. Sequencing used immunoSEQ multiplex PCR; TCRdb keeps in-frame clones, though not all of them. Among fewer than 250,000 clones listed, 30% to 40% were seen once.

Sequences were derived from CD4+ T cells sorted from blood, sampled between weeks 30 and 35, from a patient treated with tofacitinib. V is TRBV19 and J is TRBJ2-1; tentative D call: TRBD2 (6 bases). The sequence came from a human donor with alopecia areata. CDR3 region: CASRRESQYNEQFF. DNA for the CDR3: TGTGCCAGTAGACGGGAGTCACAATACAATGAGCAGTTCTTC.